The 10 T cell receptor beta chains reported below all come from one sample, sequenced in a study of OX40 agonist ivuxolimab in advanced cancers. Here immunoSEQ multiplex PCR was the method, and the copy in TCRdb shows in-frame clones only, minus some. In the table there are about 77,000 clones, 94% of which are singletons. This specimen was CD4+ or CD8+ T cells sorted from blood, taken in a trial of the OX40 agonist ivuxolimab. These TCRs come from an adult with an advanced solid tumor such as melanoma, head and neck, liver or kidney cancer.

V is TRBV14 and J is TRBJ2-1, with D perhaps TRBD2 (5 bases). The CDR3 has 13 amino acids. V lost 8 bases and J lost 0, with 8 bases in between. CDR1 SGHDN and CDR2 FVKESK come from the germline V gene. The CDR3 DNA reads as TGTGCCAGCGGGAGTGGCTCCTACAATGAGCAGTTCTTC. This encodes CASGSGSYNEQFF.

The chain carries TRBV5-4 and TRBJ2-2; 10 bases are shared with TRBD2. The CDR3 extends over 16 amino acids. CDR1 is SGHNT and CDR2 is YYREEE in the germline V gene (reference sequence). With 3 bases clipped from V and 4 bases from J, the junction kept 6 bases outside the gene matches. CDR3 sequence (DNA): TGTGCCAGCAGCTACGGACTAGCGGTGGGCACCGGGGAGCTGTTTTTT. This sequence encodes CASSYGLAVGTGELFF.

The chain uses TRBV4-3 and TRBJ2-7, with D hard to call. V dropped 1 base and J dropped 2 bases, with 3 bases sitting between them. There are 12 residues in the CDR3. CDR1 and CDR2 from the germline V gene are LGHNA and YSLEER. The CDR3 coding sequence is TGCGCCAGCAGCCAAGGGCCCTACGAGCAGTACTTC. This sequence encodes CASSQGPYEQYF.

The V and J genes are TRBV2 and TRBJ1-1; the D is unclear. The CDR3 contains 14 residues. V shed 6 bases and J shed 0 bases, with 11 bases lying between them. Germline V CDR1 and CDR2: SNHLY, FYNNEI. The CDR3 nucleotides read TGTGCCAGCAGCCCGTTGGCCATGAACACTGAAGCTTTCTTT. Amino acid sequence: CASSPLAMNTEAFF.

The CDR3 DNA reads TGCGCCAGCAGCCAGTATCCCAGCACCGGGGAGCTGTTTTTT. It specifies CASSQYPSTGELFF. The chain links TRBV4-3 to TRBJ2-2; D unclear. The CDR3 has 14 amino acids. The V gene's germline CDR1 is LGHNA and CDR2 YSLEER. V lost 3 bases to trimming and J lost 4 bases, with 9 bases between them.

V usage is TRBV29-1 and J usage is TRBJ2-7; TRBD2 might be the D (6 bases). Trimming shortened V by 3 bases and J by 4 bases, and 10 bases separated the two germline ends. The germline CDR1 and CDR2 sequences are SQVTM and ANQGSEA. The CDR3 is made up of 12 amino acids. The CDR3, as DNA: TGCAGCGTTGAGGCGGGAAGGTACGAGCAGTACTTC. The encoded protein is CSVEAGRYEQYF.

This chain uses TRBV7-2 with TRBJ2-3; 8 positions match TRBD1. The V gene's germline CDR1 is SGHTA and CDR2 FQGNSA. The CDR3 contains 17 residues. V dropped 0 bases and J dropped 4; count of bases not matched to a gene: 9. The CDR3, as DNA: TGTGCCAGCAGCTTAGCGCCGGCCAGGGGGCTCGCAGATACGCAGTATTTT. Its protein is CASSLAPARGLADTQYF.

CDR3 protein: CASSLDRDYEQYF. Written as DNA, the CDR3 is TGTGCCAGCAGTCTGGACAGGGATTACGAGCAGTACTTC. The V and J genes are TRBV6-5 and TRBJ2-7; the match to TRBD1 covers 8 bases. Germline CDR1 MNHEY, CDR2 SVGAGI. This CDR3 region has 13 residues. Losses at the gene ends were 5 bases for V and 4 bases for J; bases not matched to a gene: 4.

The chain links TRBV27 to TRBJ2-1; D is possibly TRBD2 (5 bases). Germline lookup yields CDR1 MNHEY and CDR2 SMNVEV (reference sequence). The V and J ends lost 4 bases and 6 bases respectively, with 13 bases between them. The CDR3 loop spans 14 amino acids. The CDR3 protein is CASSSGGYANEQFF. In DNA, the CDR3 is TGTGCCAGCAGTTCGGGCGGGTACGCCAATGAGCAGTTCTTC.

V gene TRBV6-7 combines with J gene TRBJ2-5; D might be TRBD1 (6 bases). TRBV6-7 is filed as an ORF, its function uncertain. With 0 bases removed from V and 5 bases from J, the gap between germline ends came to 19 bases. This CDR3 has 17 amino acids. The CDR3 spells CASSYSKLQGATETQYF. Written as DNA, the CDR3 is TGTGCCAGCAGTTACTCGAAATTACAGGGCGCGACGGAGACCCAGTACTTC.